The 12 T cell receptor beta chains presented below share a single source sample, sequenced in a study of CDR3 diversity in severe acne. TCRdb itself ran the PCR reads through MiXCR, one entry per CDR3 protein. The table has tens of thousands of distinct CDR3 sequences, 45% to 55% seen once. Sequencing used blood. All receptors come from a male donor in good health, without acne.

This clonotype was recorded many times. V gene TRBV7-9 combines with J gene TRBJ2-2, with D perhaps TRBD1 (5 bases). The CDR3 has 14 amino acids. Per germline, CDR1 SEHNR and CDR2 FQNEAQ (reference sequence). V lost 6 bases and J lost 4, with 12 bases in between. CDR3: CASRPTVATGELFF. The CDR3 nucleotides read TGTGCCAGCAGACCGACAGTCGCCACCGGGGAGCTGTTTTTT.

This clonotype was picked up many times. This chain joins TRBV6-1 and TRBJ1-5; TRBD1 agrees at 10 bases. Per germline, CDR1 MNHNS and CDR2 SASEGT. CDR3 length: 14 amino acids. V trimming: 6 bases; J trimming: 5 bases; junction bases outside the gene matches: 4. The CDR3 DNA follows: TGTGCCAGCAGCGCCGGACAGGGGGATCAGCCCCAGCATTTT. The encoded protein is CASSAGQGDQPQHF.

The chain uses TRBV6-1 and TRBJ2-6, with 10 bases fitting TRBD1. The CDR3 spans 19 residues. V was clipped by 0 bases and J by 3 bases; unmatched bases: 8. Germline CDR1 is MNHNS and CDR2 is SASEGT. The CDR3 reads CASSEALRQGAGGANVLTF. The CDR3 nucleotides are TGTGCCAGCAGTGAAGCGCTACGACAGGGGGCTGGTGGGGCCAACGTCCTGACTTTC.

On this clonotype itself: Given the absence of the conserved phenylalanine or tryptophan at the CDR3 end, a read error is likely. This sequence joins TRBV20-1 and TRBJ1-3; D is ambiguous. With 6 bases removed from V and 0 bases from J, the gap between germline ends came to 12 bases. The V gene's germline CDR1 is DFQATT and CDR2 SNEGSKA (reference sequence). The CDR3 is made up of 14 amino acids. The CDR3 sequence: CSATPGFSGNTIYS. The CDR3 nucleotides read TGCAGTGCAACACCGGGATTCTCTGGAAACACCATATATTCT.

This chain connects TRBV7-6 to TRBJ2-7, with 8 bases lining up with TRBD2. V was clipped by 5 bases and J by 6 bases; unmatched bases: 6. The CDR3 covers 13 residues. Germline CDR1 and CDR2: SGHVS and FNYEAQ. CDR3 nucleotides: TGTGCCAGCAGCCCGACCGGGACTAGCGAGCAGTACTTC. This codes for CASSPTGTSEQYF.

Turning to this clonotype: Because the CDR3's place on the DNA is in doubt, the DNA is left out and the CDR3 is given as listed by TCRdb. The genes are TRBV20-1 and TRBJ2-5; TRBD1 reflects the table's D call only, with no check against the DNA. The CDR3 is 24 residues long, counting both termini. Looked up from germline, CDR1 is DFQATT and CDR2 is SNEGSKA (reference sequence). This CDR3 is CSAHPEDSSFYICSAGDRAETQYF.

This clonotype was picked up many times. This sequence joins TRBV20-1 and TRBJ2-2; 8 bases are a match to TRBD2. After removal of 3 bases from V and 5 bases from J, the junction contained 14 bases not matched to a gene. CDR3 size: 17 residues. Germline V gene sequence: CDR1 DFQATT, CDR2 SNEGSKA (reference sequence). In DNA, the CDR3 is TGCAGTGCTAGGTTTTCTAGCGGGCCCATAGGAACCGGGGAGCTGTTTTTT. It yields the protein CSARFSSGPIGTGELFF.

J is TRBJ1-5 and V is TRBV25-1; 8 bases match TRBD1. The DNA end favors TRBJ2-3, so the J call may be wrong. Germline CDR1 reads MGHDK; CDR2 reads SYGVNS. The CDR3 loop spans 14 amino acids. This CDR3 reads CASSQQGVNQPQYF. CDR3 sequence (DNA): TGTGCCAGCAGTCAACAGGGGGTAAATCAGCCCCAGTATTTT.

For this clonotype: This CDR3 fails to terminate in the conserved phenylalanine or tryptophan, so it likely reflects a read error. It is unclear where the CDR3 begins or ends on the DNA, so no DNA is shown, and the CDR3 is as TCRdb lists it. CDR3 loop: CASAPPGLAGVFYNEPLC. The chain uses TRBV11-2 and TRBJ2-1; the table calls TRBD2, which could not be checked here. From germline, CDR1 is SGHAT and CDR2 FQNNGV. The CDR3 spans 18 residues, counting both ends.

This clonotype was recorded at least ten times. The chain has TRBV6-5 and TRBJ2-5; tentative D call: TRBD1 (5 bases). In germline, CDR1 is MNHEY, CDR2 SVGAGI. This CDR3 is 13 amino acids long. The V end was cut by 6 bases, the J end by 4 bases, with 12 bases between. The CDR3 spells CASSHRNPETQYF. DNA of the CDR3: TGTGCCAGCAGCCACAGGAACCCAGAGACCCAGTACTTC.

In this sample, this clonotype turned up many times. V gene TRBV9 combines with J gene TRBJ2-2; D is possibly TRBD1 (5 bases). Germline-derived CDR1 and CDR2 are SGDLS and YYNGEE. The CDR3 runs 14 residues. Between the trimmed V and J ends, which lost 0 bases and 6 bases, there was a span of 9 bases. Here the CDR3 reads CASSVVAGSGELFF. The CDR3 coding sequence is TGTGCCAGCAGCGTAGTGGCAGGGTCCGGGGAGCTGTTTTTT.

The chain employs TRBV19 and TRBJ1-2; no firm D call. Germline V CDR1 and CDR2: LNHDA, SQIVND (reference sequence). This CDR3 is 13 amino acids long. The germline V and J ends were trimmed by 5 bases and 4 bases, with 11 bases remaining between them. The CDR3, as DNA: TGTGCCAGTAGTGATGTGGCGATCTATGGCTACACCTTC. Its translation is CASSDVAIYGYTF.